These 15 T cell receptor beta chains were all obtained from the same sample, sequenced in a study of shared clonotypes between healthy human individuals. TCRdb's table, derived via immunoSEQ multiplex PCR, lists solely in-frame clones and lacks some. The sample has about half a million clones, around 80% seen once. The sequenced material came from PBMCs. The receptors derive from a woman in her thirties or forties in good health. Some clones in this sample may be carry-over from other donors' samples.

The CDR3 DNA reads as TGTGCCAGCAGTCAAGGCCCCTCCTACGAGCAGTACTTC. Translating it yields CASSQGPSYEQYF. The V gene is TRBV6-5, the J gene TRBJ2-7, with no clear D. The CDR3 covers 13 residues. V gave up 5 bases and J gave up 0 bases, with 8 bases separating them. Germline loops: CDR1 MNHEY, CDR2 SVGAGI.

This chain links TRBV2 with TRBJ1-2, with D possibly TRBD1 on 5 matching bases. Germline V CDR1 and CDR2: SNHLY, FYNNEI. The germline V and J ends were trimmed by 1 base and 4 bases, with 13 bases remaining between them. There are 15 residues in the CDR3. CDR3 in DNA: TGTGCCAGCAGTGAAGGGGGGGTCCTGGGCTATGGCTACACCTTC. It yields the protein CASSEGGVLGYGYTF.

This clone was recorded at least ten times. This chain joins TRBV6-4 and TRBJ2-1; TRBD2 agrees at 10 bases. Trimming at V came to 0 bases and at J to 9 bases, leaving 8 bases not matched to a gene. This CDR3 has 16 residues. CDR1 and CDR2 (germline): MRHNA, SNTAGT. The CDR3 reads CASSDSGTSGNSEQFF. In nucleotides, the CDR3 is TGTGCCAGCAGTGACTCGGGAACTAGCGGGAACAGTGAGCAGTTCTTC.

V is TRBV9 and J is TRBJ2-1; D is uncertain. This CDR3 has 15 residues. CDR1 and CDR2 from the germline V gene are SGDLS and YYNGEE. V was cut by 0 bases and J by 0 bases, with 7 bases left in between. The CDR3 sequence: CASSVAPSSYNEQFF. The CDR3, as DNA: TGTGCCAGCAGCGTAGCGCCCAGCTCCTACAATGAGCAGTTCTTC.

This chain joins TRBV19 and TRBJ2-2; 8 bases fit TRBD2. The CDR3 extends over 15 amino acids. Trimming cost V 7 bases and J 4 bases; bases outside gene matches: 8. CDR1 and CDR2 from the germline V gene are LNHDA and SQIVND (reference sequence). CDR3 sequence: CASKPGGVTTGELFF. The CDR3 DNA follows: TGTGCCAGTAAGCCGGGAGGGGTTACCACCGGGGAGCTGTTTTTT.

V is TRBV27 and J is TRBJ1-2, with a weak D call TRBD1 (5 bases). The CDR3 has 15 amino acids. Germline loops: CDR1 MNHEY, CDR2 SMNVEV (reference sequence). Trimming took 7 bases from V and 4 from J, leaving 19 bases between them. CDR3 in DNA: TGTGCCAGCACCCAACTCCCGGCAGGGCGCTATGGCTACACCTTC. Protein product: CASTQLPAGRYGYTF.

The chain combines TRBV4-1 with TRBJ2-2; maybe TRBD1 (5 bases). The V and J ends lost 4 bases and 1 base respectively, with 7 bases between them. The CDR3 loop spans 14 amino acids. Germline CDR1 is MGHRA and CDR2 is YSYEKL. CDR3 region: CASSRQMNTGELFF. The CDR3 bases are TGCGCCAGCAGCCGACAGATGAACACCGGGGAGCTGTTTTTT.

The chain has TRBV7-8 and TRBJ2-7, with D hard to call. V lost 5 bases and J lost 2, with 7 bases in between. Germline CDR1 SGHVS, CDR2 FQNEAQ. This CDR3 is built from 12 residues. This CDR3 is CASSAVPYEQYF. CDR3 DNA: TGTGCCAGCAGCGCCGTCCCCTACGAGCAGTACTTC.

This chain connects TRBV18 to TRBJ2-5; TRBD1 might be the D (6 bases). The CDR3 has 13 amino acids. Germline CDR1 reads KGHSH; CDR2 reads LQKENI. Trimming took off 6 bases at V and 4 bases at J, with 12 bases between the two ends. This chain's CDR3 is CASSPGHTETQYF. Here the CDR3 DNA reads TGTGCCAGCTCCCCGGGACACACAGAGACCCAGTACTTC. Full variable domain (outside the CDR3, taken from reference TRBV18 and TRBJ2-5): NAGVMQNPRHLVRRRGQEARLRCSPMKGHSHVYWYRQLPEEGLKFMVYLQKENIIDESGMPKERFSAEFPKEGPSILRIQQVVRGDSAAYFCASSPGHTETQYFGPGTRLLVL.

The chain links TRBV11-2 to TRBJ1-3, with D possibly TRBD1 on 6 matching bases. This CDR3 is built from 14 residues. The germline V and J ends were trimmed by 5 bases and 3 bases, with 11 bases remaining between them. Germline CDR1 is SGHAT and CDR2 is FQNNGV. The CDR3 sequence is CASSINRVGNTIYF. The CDR3, as DNA: TGTGCCAGCAGCATAAACAGGGTTGGAAACACCATATATTTT.

The rearrangement links TRBV10-3 to TRBJ2-2; D is possibly TRBD2 (5 bases). The V and J ends lost 0 bases and 0 bases respectively, with 11 bases between them. Per the germline V gene, CDR1 is ENHRY and CDR2 is SYGVKD. This CDR3 spans 17 amino acids. The CDR3 region has the DNA TGTGCCATCAGTGAGTCTAGGGAGAGAGCGAACACCGGGGAGCTGTTTTTT. Translation gives CAISESRERANTGELFF.

The rearrangement joins TRBV6-1 to TRBJ2-7; 10 bases are shared with TRBD2. CDR3 length equals 13 residues. V dropped 11 bases and J dropped 4; count of bases not matched to a gene: 8. CDR1 MNHNS and CDR2 SASEGT come from the germline V gene. DNA of the CDR3: TGTGCCTTCTCTAGCGGGAGTTTTTACGAGCAGTACTTC. Its translation is CAFSSGSFYEQYF.

This clone was seen more than once but under ten times. The genes are TRBV11-1 and TRBJ2-1, with 14 bases identical to TRBD2. This CDR3 contains 16 residues. V was clipped by 5 bases and J by 9 bases; unmatched bases: 9. Per germline, CDR1 SGHAT and CDR2 FQDESV (reference sequence). The CDR3 region is CASSPGPGLAGAEQFF. Here the CDR3 DNA reads TGTGCCAGCAGCCCTGGCCCGGGACTAGCGGGAGCTGAGCAGTTCTTC.

The chain joins TRBV7-9 to TRBJ1-1; D not resolved. The CDR3 is made up of 15 amino acids. Trimming cost V 0 bases and J 0 bases, with 8 bases left between them. Germline V gene lookup returns CDR1 SEHNR and CDR2 FQNEAQ (reference sequence). DNA for the CDR3: TGTGCCAGCAGCTTAGCCGTCCGGTTGAACACTGAAGCTTTCTTT. Its translation is CASSLAVRLNTEAFF. Combining the CDR3 with reference TRBV7-9 and TRBJ1-1 gives the whole variable domain DTGVSQNPRHKITKRGQNVTFRCDPISEHNRLYWYRQTLGQGPEFLTYFQNEAQLEKSRLLSDRFSAERPKGSFSTLEIQRTEQGDSAMYLCASSLAVRLNTEAFFGQGTRLTVV.

The V call is TRBV7-9, the J call TRBJ2-4; 12 nucleotides agree with TRBD2. Germline loops: CDR1 SEHNR, CDR2 FQNEAQ (reference sequence). This CDR3 region has 14 residues. Trimming cost V 4 bases and J 6 bases; bases outside gene matches: 1. The CDR3 DNA sequence: TGTGCCAGCAGCTCGGGACTAGCGGGAAACATTCAGTACTTC. This gives the protein CASSSGLAGNIQYF.